This T cell receptor beta chain was recovered during a study of blood T cell repertoires in COVID-19. Turning to the study itself: From the United States, Italy and Spain came samples of acute and convalescent COVID-19. PBMCs, B-cell-depleted T cells, or T cells provided the cDNA or gDNA that made up the material.

Per the authors' pipeline: Researchers report that nucleated cell counts were estimated from reference gene primer amplification. Profiled with immunoSEQ multiplex PCR; TCRdb holds only in-frame clones, not every one. Clone size and V and J calls were adopted from that table, with D and trimming inferred from the DNA. The sample shows roughly 350,000 clones, 70% to 90% of them seen only once. V lost 5 bases to trimming and J lost 9 bases; unmatched junction nucleotides: 3. CDR1 is MNHEY and CDR2 is SVGAGI in the germline V gene. The CDR3 sequence is 14 residues long. Seattle enrolled patients during active infection and tracked them longitudinally.

The V gene is TRBV6-5, the J gene TRBJ1-6; 11 positions match TRBD1. The sample consisted of peripheral blood. The sequence was collected from a woman under 40 with COVID-19, enrolled during active disease. CDR3 region: CASSPGTGGSPLHF. The CDR3 nucleotides are TGTGCCAGCAGTCCCGGGACAGGGGGTTCACCCCTCCACTTT.